This T cell receptor beta chain is from a study of blood T cells in healthy people across ages. About the research overall: When template switching was applied, about one barcoded beta molecule was captured per two T cells.

The sample holds a few counts of this clonotype. The use of a sample-barcoded 5' primer and a J-beta primer mix characterized a second PCR of roughly 6 to 11 cycles. TCRdb redid the calling of the 5' RACE reads with MiXCR, one entry per CDR3 protein. The sample consists of about 1.5 million distinct CDR3 sequences, approximately 40% of them appearing once. In germline, CDR1 is SGHRS, CDR2 YFSETQ. CDR3 length: 14 residues. Trimming stripped 0 bases from V and 2 bases from J, with 9 bases between. The chain carries TRBV5-1 and TRBJ2-7, with D possibly TRBD2 on 5 matching bases. This clonotype originated in a woman under 30 in good health. Sequencing was done on a sample of blood. CDR3 in amino acids: CASSLESGPYEQYF. The CDR3 bases are TGCGCCAGCAGCTTGGAAAGCGGACCCTACGAGCAGTACTTC.